The clone carrying this TCR beta chain was seen ten or more times. The antigen remains undetermined. These data belong to a study of regulatory T cells in long-lasting Graves disease. In the study overall: Graves' patients, newly diagnosed, had taken antithyroid drugs under 3 months.

Germline V lookup: CDR1 DFQATT, CDR2 SNEGSKA (reference sequence). The CDR3 covers 16 residues. The V end was cut by 5 bases, the J end by 8 bases, with 22 bases between. Assembly of TCR beta libraries relied on iRepertoire HTBI primers together with Arm-PCR of CDR3 regions. TCRdb reprocessed the multiplex PCR reads with MiXCR, giving one entry per CDR3 protein. Of roughly 380,000 distinct CDR3 sequences listed, less than 20% were seen once; the top ten hold about 20%. Study-wide findings and caveats: TRBV28, TRBJ1-2 and TRBJ2-5 were favored in persistent disease. New patients shared some 970 public clonotypes, fewer than the 2,500 to 3,500 shared by persistent patients. The study found lower TCR diversity in persistent Graves' patients than in newly diagnosed ones.

Described time point: newly diagnosed GD, antithyroid drugs for less than 3 months. With RNA extracted from PBMCs as input, the TCR library was made. The clonotype originates from a female donor with Graves disease. This chain uses TRBV20-1 with TRBJ1-6, with D perhaps matching TRBD1 (5 bases). Sequences were derived from peripheral blood mononuclear cells (PBMCs), sampled at new diagnosis, from a patient treated with antithyroid drugs. The CDR3 nucleotides are TGCAGTGCTTCTCCATTGGGACGCCGGTTAGATTCACCCCTCCACTTT. This encodes CSASPLGRRLDSPLHF.